Sequencing of this T cell receptor (beta chain) was carried out in a study of blood T cell repertoires in COVID-19. Germline V gene sequence: CDR1 SGHNT, CDR2 YENEEA. Trimming at V came to 5 bases and at J to 5 bases, leaving 3 bases not matched to a gene. The CDR3 consists of 15 residues. Sequenced by immunoSEQ multiplex PCR; TCRdb stores in-frame clones only, minus some. The sample includes some 270,000 clones, roughly 88% of them seen just once. The sequenced sample was PBMCs or T cells enriched from blood (not recorded which). The chain couples TRBV11-3 to TRBJ2-5, with 15 bases identical to TRBD2. The receptor's source is a woman aged 40-49 years who had been exposed to COVID-19. The CDR3 bases are TGTGCCAGCAGCGCAGGGACTAGCGGGAGGGAGACCCAGTACTTC. Its translation: CASSAGTSGRETQYF.